This T cell receptor beta chain was identified during a study of quantifying T cell responses using KT2 cells. Across the study: Reverse transcription used primers in the TCR alpha and beta constant regions. A predetermined fluorescence threshold ended the second PCR, run as a qPCR.

A single-stranded UMI oligo with SP2 sequence was ligated to cDNA 3' ends. First-round PCR used three to four cycles and beta primers RC1.1 and RC1.2 covering TRBC1 and TRBC2. TCRdb used MiXCR to reprocess the UMI-ligation and nested PCR reads, holding one entry per CDR3 protein. The sample holds some 34,000 distinct CDR3 sequences, under 13% seen once. Study-level findings and limits: Very high KT2 spike-in numbers caused saturation in KT2 sequence detection. Input KT2 cell number predicted KT2 alpha and beta sequence counts linearly over several orders of magnitude.

A remark on this clonotype: Its antigen is unknown.

Unfractionated PBMC were spiked with known numbers of KT2 clone cells. This sequence originates from a human donor. What was sequenced was PBMCs spiked with cells of the T cell clone KT2.

The CDR3 spells CATTPSGGGPTDTQYF. The CDR3 coding sequence is TGTGCCACCACCCCCTCCGGAGGGGGGCCCACAGATACGCAGTATTTT. This chain connects TRBV19 to TRBJ2-3; D could derive from TRBD1 or TRBD2 (6 bases each). The CDR3 loop spans 16 amino acids. The V end was cut by 10 bases, the J end by 2 bases, with 22 bases between. The germline gives CDR1 LNHDA, CDR2 SQIVND (reference sequence).